This TCR beta chain was sequenced for a study of identical twins (TCRdb year 2016). About the investigation overall: To test whether fetal clonotypes persist, this study deep-sequenced TCR alpha and beta repertoires from monozygotic twins, from unrelated adults of various ages, and from cord blood. Replicate twin experiments were performed at different times using different library preparation protocols to rule out contamination.

Overall study results and their limits: Abundant cord blood beta clonotypes had fewer insertions, young adult naive repertoires showed a similar but weaker trend, and memory repertoires showed no such trend. Excess twin sharing in beta out-of-frame sequences was weaker because fewer shared sequences lowered the signal-to-noise ratio. In monozygotic twins, out-of-frame TCR alpha sharing was systematically underestimated by recombination models, although the models agreed with sharing between unrelated individuals. Invariant T cells such as MAIT and iNKT could partly confound zero-insertion analyses, although diverse VJ usage argued against such confounding for most clonotypes. Compared with coincidental sharing between unrelated individuals, out-of-frame TCR alpha sequences shared between twins had an excess of sequences with low generation probability. Because the same donors could not be followed over many years, conclusions were based on cross-sectional statistical analysis.

Comment on this clonotype: The specificity of this receptor is unknown. No base quality information exists; no much larger clone differs at one position.

Every donor was a healthy Caucasian. The twin cohort comprised three pairs of female monozygotic twins, all aged roughly 18 to 30 years. Positive isolation kits from Invitrogen were used to isolate CD4+ and CD8+ T cell populations. The CDR3 runs 13 residues from the cysteine to the phenylalanine. The retained sequence is limited to the CDR3, 39 bases, with the frame set at the first base. The junction carries 12 bases between V and J, which are trimmed by 4 bases and 7 bases respectively. As encoded in the germline V gene, CDR1 is SNHLY while CDR2 is FYNNEI. The library was obtained by 5' RACE. Sequencing instrument: Illumina HiSeq 2000. Template switching introduced a universal primer binding site; the final cDNA contained a unique molecular identifier, enabling accurate counting of TCR cDNA molecules. Specific primers in the conserved constant-segment region were used to synthesize first-strand cDNA for TCR alpha and beta chains. To control for contamination, every cDNA library was double barcoded, receiving both a SMART-Mk sample barcode and Illumina barcodes. TruSeq adapter sequences, together with Illumina sample barcodes, were added in two successive PCR steps. The TCR alpha and beta cDNA libraries were sequenced on the Illumina HiSeq platform using custom primers. In the authors' own workflow: MiGEC was used to process raw reads and extract unique molecular identifiers, and MiXCR was used to find CDR3 positions. For each individual, recombination models were inferred using an EM algorithm with the repgenHMM and IGoR tools. The tcR package in R was used for shared clonotype analysis, with sharing normalized by the product of cloneset sizes. To study raw recombination without the effects of thymic and clonal selection, out-of-frame nonproductive sequences were analyzed. In TCRdb, the public reads were trimmed at Q25 with fastp and aligned with MiXCR, with productive beta chains retained. Rows with one shared CDR3 protein collapse into an entry with the most common genes and DNA. Here the V and J calls rest on TCRdb's processing, not on the authors' analysis. The sample table contains about 480,000 distinct CDR3 sequences; only one count was recorded for more than 13% of them. The top ten hold 0.52% of the sample.

These data also featured in a second study, about yellow fever vaccine responses in identical twins. That second report states: According to the authors, in identical twins the way T cells responded to vaccination appeared partly convergent and partly personalized. In identical twins, the study followed T cell clones that responded to the vaccine with precision.

The sample consisted of CD4+ T cells sorted from blood. The chain is assembled from TRBV2 and TRBJ2-3, with the identity of the D gene unclear. The receptor was isolated from a young woman in good health. The DNA is TGTGCCAGCAGTGGACGAGAGAATCATACGCAGTATTTT. This translates into CASSGRENHTQYF.